This is a list of T cell receptor beta chains from one sample in a study of beta chain features in type 1 diabetes. Using immunoSEQ multiplex PCR, the repertoire was profiled, and TCRdb retains in-frame clones only, with some absent. The sample has 120,000 to 150,000 clones, about 51% seen once; the top ten hold around 0.39%. The source material was Tregs from blood. The receptors here all came from a man younger than 35 in good health. Each CDR3 is given with its conserved first and last residue. Each record gives: clone size, J gene, V gene, D gene, CDR3 DNA, CDR3 protein. A D gene is named only where the DNA matches it firmly. Expanded clones are given a class, and other clones once, few, many or no size at all.

>-|TRBJ1-1|TRBV10-3|TRBD1
TGTGCCATCAGTGAGGCCGGGACAGGGAGGGCTGAAGCTTTCTTT
CAISEAGTGRAEAFF
>few|TRBJ2-5|TRBV7-2|TRBD1
TGTGCCAGCAGCCGCGGACAGGGGGCAAGGGAGACCCAGTACTTC
CASSRGQGARETQYF
>-|TRBJ2-7|TRBV28|TRBD1
TGTGCCAGCAGTTTTTGGGACAGATACTACGAGCAGTACTTC
CASSFWDRYYEQYF
>-|TRBJ2-4|TRBV19|-
TGTGCCAGTAAGGCTACAGGGCTAGCCAAAAACATTCAGTACTTC
CASKATGLAKNIQYF
>few|TRBJ1-2|TRBV10-3|-
TGTGCCATCAGTGGACAGACAGGTTTGGGCTATGGCTACACCTTC
CAISGQTGLGYGYTF
>few|TRBJ2-2|TRBV4-1|TRBD1
TGCGCCAGCAGCCAAAAGACGGGACAGATCAACACCGGGGAGCTGTTTTTT
CASSQKTGQINTGELFF
>few|TRBJ1-6|TRBV6-5|-
TGTGCCAGCAGGGTACGGACAGCGTATAATTCACCCCTCCACTTT
CASRVRTAYNSPLHF
>few|TRBJ2-7|TRBV7-9|TRBD1
TGTGCCAGCAGCAAACACCGACTCTCGACAGGGCGTCCCCACGAGCAGTACTTC
CASSKHRLSTGRPHEQYF
>few|TRBJ2-3|TRBV10-3|TRBD2
TGTGCCATCAAGGGACTAGCGGGAGCACTCGCAGATACGCAGTATTTT
CAIKGLAGALADTQYF
>few|TRBJ2-1|TRBV5-1|-
TGCGCCAGCAGCTTCCTCGGGGACACGGGTGAGCAGTTCTTC
CASSFLGDTGEQFF
>few|TRBJ1-1|TRBV7-2|-
TGTGCCAGCAGCTTTAGGGGGGGAGGCACTGAAGCTTTCTTT
CASSFRGGGTEAFF
>-|TRBJ1-2|TRBV5-6|-
TGTGCCAGCAGCCCCGACAGGATCTATGGCTACACCTTC
CASSPDRIYGYTF
>-|TRBJ2-5|TRBV4-3|-
TGCGCCAGCAGCCGGGGCAGGGTCGTTGCAGAGACCCAGTACTTC
CASSRGRVVAETQYF
>few|TRBJ1-1|TRBV11-1|TRBD1
TGTGCCAGCAGCTTGGAACAGGGGGGGACTGAAGCTTTCTTT
CASSLEQGGTEAFF
>-|TRBJ2-4|TRBV2|-
TGTGCCAGCAGTGGAGAAGACAAAAACATTCAGTACTTC
CASSGEDKNIQYF
>few|TRBJ1-1|TRBV7-9|-
TGTGCCAGCAGCTTAGCCCAGGGCCCCCGCCTCATTACTGAAGCTTTCTTT
CASSLAQGPRLITEAFF
>few|TRBJ2-3|TRBV5-4|TRBD2
TGTGCCAGCAGCTTACGGGAGGCCTACACAGATACGCAGTATTTT
CASSLREAYTDTQYF
>-|TRBJ1-2|TRBV7-9|TRBD1
TGTGCCAGCAGAGTGACAGGGGGCGAGTATGGCTACACCTTC
CASRVTGGEYGYTF
>-|TRBJ2-2|TRBV7-3|-
TGTGCCAGCAGCTTGTCGTCGACCGGGGAGCTGTTTTTT
CASSLSSTGELFF
>-|TRBJ2-5|TRBV5-4|-
TGTGCCAGCAGCTTGGTTCAGGGGGGCGAGACCCAGTACTTC
CASSLVQGGETQYF
>few|TRBJ2-7|TRBV7-2|TRBD1
TGTGCCAGCAGCTTATTCTCCGGGACAGGAACCTACGAGCAGTACTTC
CASSLFSGTGTYEQYF
>few|TRBJ2-7|TRBV23-1|-
TGCGCCAGCAGCGTAGGAGGGTCTCGCGAGCAGTACTTC
CASSVGGSREQYF
>-|TRBJ1-1|TRBV7-2|TRBD1
TGTGCCAGCAGCCCGGGCAGGGGGTTCACTGAAGCTTTCTTT
CASSPGRGFTEAFF
>-|TRBJ2-1|TRBV29-1|TRBD1
TGCAGCGGGCATCGACAGGGAACTGAGCAGTTCTTC
CSGHRQGTEQFF
>-|TRBJ1-1|TRBV7-8|-
TGTGCCAGCAGCTTAGCTGGGGCTACTGAAGCTTTCTTT
CASSLAGATEAFF
>-|TRBJ1-1|TRBV30|-
TGTGCCTGGAGTTCCGGGGGGCGGAACACTGAAGCTTTCTTT
CAWSSGGRNTEAFF
>-|TRBJ2-7|TRBV11-2|TRBD2
TGTGCCAGCAGCCAGGTCCTGTTTACGGGGGGGGCGCTGAGGGAGCAGTACTTC
CASSQVLFTGGALREQYF
>-|TRBJ1-5|TRBV5-1|-
TGCGCCAGCAGTTCTGATACTAATCAGCCCCAGCATTTT
CASSSDTNQPQHF
>-|TRBJ2-7|TRBV5-6|-
TGTGCCAGCAGCCGAGACTACTACGAGCAGTACTTC
CASSRDYYEQYF
>-|TRBJ2-7|TRBV2|-
TGTGCCAGCACCTACCTTCCAGGACATCAAACATCCTACGAGCAGTACTTC
CASTYLPGHQTSYEQYF
>few|TRBJ2-1|TRBV5-1|TRBD2
TGCGCCAGCAGCTTGGCTAGCGGGAGTTCGGATGAGCAGTTCTTC
CASSLASGSSDEQFF
>few|TRBJ1-5|TRBV30|TRBD1
TGTGCCTGGAGTGTACAGGGGGGAGACAATCAGCCCCAGCATTTT
CAWSVQGGDNQPQHF
>-|TRBJ2-7|TRBV2|-
TGTGCCAGCGTAAAAAACTACGAGCAGTACTTC
CASVKNYEQYF
>few|TRBJ2-1|TRBV6-1|-
TGTGCCAGCAGTGATGGGGGGAAGGGGTTCTTC
CASSDGGKGFF
>-|TRBJ2-7|TRBV25-1|TRBD2
TGTGCCAGCAGTTCTTTAGGTGGGGAGCGGGGCGAGCAGTACTTC
CASSSLGGERGEQYF
>-|TRBJ2-1|TRBV4-2|-
TGTGCCAGCAGCCTCCCACCAAAGGGAGCCGTTAGCTCCTACAATGAGCAGTTCTTC
CASSLPPKGAVSSYNEQFF
>few|TRBJ2-1|TRBV4-3|TRBD1
TGCGCCAGCAGCCAACGACAGGGGGGTGAGCAGTTCTTC
CASSQRQGGEQFF
>few|TRBJ1-1|TRBV19|-
TGTGCCAGTAGTATTAGGGGAATACGGAACACTGAAGCTTTCTTT
CASSIRGIRNTEAFF
>-|TRBJ2-2|TRBV28|TRBD1
TGTGCCAGCAGGGACGGACAGGGAACCGGGGAGCTGTTTTTT
CASRDGQGTGELFF
>-|TRBJ1-3|TRBV30|-
TGTGCCTGGAGTACGGTTTCAGGAAACACCATATATTTT
CAWSTVSGNTIYF
>-|TRBJ1-1|TRBV27|-
TGTGCCAGCAAATTTCAAGGGGGCACTGAAGCTTTCTTT
CASKFQGGTEAFF
>-|TRBJ2-7|TRBV5-4|-
TGTGCCAGCAGCTTGATCGGGTCTTACGAGCAGTACTTC
CASSLIGSYEQYF
>few|TRBJ2-5|TRBV2|-
TGTGCCAGCAGTGATCGGGAGACCCAGTACTTC
CASSDRETQYF
>-|TRBJ2-7|TRBV7-8|TRBD1
TGTGCCAGCAGCCCCGAACAGGGGGCAAAGCAGTACTTC
CASSPEQGAKQYF
>-|TRBJ1-5|TRBV19|-
TGTGCCAGTAGTATGCCCCAGGATGATCAGCCCCAGCATTTT
CASSMPQDDQPQHF
>-|TRBJ2-7|TRBV4-3|-
TGCGCCAGCAGCCTCCAAGGGGCGGGGACCTACGAGCAGTACTTC
CASSLQGAGTYEQYF
>once|TRBJ1-2|TRBV27|-
TGTGCCAGCAGTTTTGCGGGGGCGCGAAGCTACACCTTC
CASSFAGARSYTF
>-|TRBJ1-2|TRBV9|-
TGTGCCAGCAGCTCATCGTGGAGGGACCTTCGAGCTAACTATGGCTACACCTTC
CASSSSWRDLRANYGYTF
>once|TRBJ1-1|TRBV9|-
TGTGCCAGCAGCGTAAGGCGGGATACGGGGGACACTGAAGCTTTCTTT
CASSVRRDTGDTEAFF